These 21 T cell receptor beta chains originate from one sample sequenced in a study of CD4+ T cells in melanoma. The data were produced by immunoSEQ multiplex PCR, yet TCRdb's version contains in-frame clones alone and is incomplete. The sample lists 140,000 or so clones; about 93% were seen once. These receptors were collected from a human donor with melanoma.

This sequence joins TRBV7-6 and TRBJ2-5, with TRBD2 as a possible D gene (5 bases). Germline V gene data show CDR1 as SGHVS and CDR2 as FNYEAQ. The CDR3 runs 15 residues. V was clipped by 4 bases and J by 0 bases, with 12 bases between them. CDR3 region: CASSSVTGNQETQYF. The CDR3 DNA reads TGTGCCAGCAGCTCAGTTACGGGGAACCAAGAGACCCAGTACTTC.

This clone was observed a few times. This sequence joins TRBV5-1 and TRBJ2-7; a weak D match, TRBD2 (7 bases). Trimming left V 6 bases short and J 1 base short, with 20 bases between. This CDR3 has 16 residues. The germline CDR1 and CDR2 sequences are SGHRS and YFSETQ. In nucleotides, the CDR3 is TGCGCCAGCACCCCTGGGGGGGGCGTCGTGTCCTACGAGCAGTACTTC. It codes for CASTPGGGVVSYEQYF. The complete variable domain, with remaining parts taken from reference TRBV5-1 and TRBJ2-7, reads KAGVTQTPRYLIKTRGQQVTLSCSPISGHRSVSWYQQTPGQGLQFLFEYFSETQRNKGNFPGRFSGRQFSNSRSEMNVSTLELGDSALYLCASTPGGGVVSYEQYFGPGTRLTVT.

V and J are TRBV11-2 and TRBJ1-4, with D unresolved. V lost 6 bases and J lost 5, with 16 bases in between. The CDR3 is made up of 15 amino acids. Germline assignment: CDR1 SGHAT and CDR2 FQNNGV. CDR3 in DNA: TGTGCCAGCAGACATGCCCACCGGCCAAATGAAAAACTGTTTTTT. This translates into CASRHAHRPNEKLFF.

V is TRBV7-6 and J is TRBJ2-7; D gene unclear. The germline gives CDR1 SGHVS, CDR2 FNYEAQ. V was trimmed by 1 base and J by 4 bases, leaving 14 bases between them. The length of the CDR3 is 15 residues. The CDR3 sequence is CASSLDLEVGYEQYF. The CDR3 DNA follows: TGTGCCAGCAGCTTAGATTTAGAAGTGGGGTACGAGCAGTACTTC.

The CDR3 DNA follows: TGTGCCAGTAGTGGCGGGGAGCCTCTCTTACGGGCCAACGTCCTGACTTTC. Translating it yields CASSGGEPLLRANVLTF. The chain carries TRBV19 and TRBJ2-6; tentative D call: TRBD2 (6 bases). Germline V lookup: CDR1 LNHDA, CDR2 SQIVND (reference sequence). V was cut by 5 bases and J by 5 bases, with 19 bases left in between. The CDR3 length is 17 residues.

The genes are TRBV7-9 and TRBJ2-7, with unresolved D. CDR3 length: 13 residues. CDR1 is SEHNR and CDR2 is FQNEAQ in the germline V gene (reference sequence). Trimming stripped 1 base from V and 3 bases from J, with 7 bases between. The CDR3: CASSLDRNYEQYF. For the CDR3, the DNA is TGTGCCAGCAGCTTAGATCGGAACTACGAGCAGTACTTC.

The chain combines TRBV5-4 with TRBJ1-2; possible D gene TRBD1, 5 bases. V lost 1 base, J lost 8 bases, and 12 bases lay in between. CDR1 and CDR2 (germline): SGHNT, YYREEE (reference sequence). This CDR3 region has 13 residues. CDR3 loop: CASSLMPGQGYTF. For the CDR3, the DNA is TGTGCCAGCAGCTTGATGCCAGGGCAAGGCTACACCTTC.

The V and J genes are TRBV5-1 and TRBJ2-1, with 15 nucleotides matching TRBD2. The CDR3 extends over 20 amino acids. Losses at the gene ends were 4 bases for V and 6 bases for J; bases not matched to a gene: 17. CDR1 is SGHRS, CDR2 YFSETQ, per germline. In DNA, the CDR3 is TGCGCCAGCAGCGGCCCCACTTGGACTAGCGGGGGGGCTAGGCTCAATGAGCAGTTCTTC. Translation gives CASSGPTWTSGGARLNEQFF.

This rearrangement joins TRBV2 to TRBJ2-5; 8 bases fit TRBD2. Germline V gene data show CDR1 as SNHLY and CDR2 as FYNNEI. Trimming cost V 7 bases and J 5 bases; bases outside gene matches: 9. CDR3 length equals 14 residues. CDR3 protein: CASKGRGAWETQYF. CDR3 DNA sequence: TGTGCCAGCAAGGGGCGGGGGGCCTGGGAGACCCAGTACTTC.

The V gene is TRBV10-1, the J gene TRBJ2-2, with 8 bases matching TRBD1. V dropped 0 bases and J dropped 6; count of bases not matched to a gene: 3. Germline CDR1 reads WNHNN; CDR2 reads SYGVQD (reference sequence). The CDR3 loop spans 15 amino acids. This chain's CDR3 is CASSESPGQAGELFF. The CDR3, as DNA: TGCGCCAGCAGTGAGTCGCCGGGACAGGCCGGGGAGCTGTTTTTT.

The chain employs TRBV19 and TRBJ2-5, with TRBD2 identical over 9 bases. The J segment lost 1 base and the V segment lost 6 bases, leaving 0 bases of the junction unmatched. Germline CDR1 and CDR2: LNHDA and SQIVND (reference sequence). This CDR3 region has 13 residues. CDR3 sequence: CASRRGGQETQYF. The DNA for the CDR3 is TGTGCCAGTAGGCGGGGGGGCCAAGAGACCCAGTACTTC.

The rearrangement links TRBV19 to TRBJ2-7; 12 bases are shared with TRBD1. V lost 3 bases and J lost 1; bases outside the gene matches: 7. Germline CDR1 is LNHDA and CDR2 is SQIVND (reference sequence). The CDR3 consists of 17 residues. For the CDR3, the DNA is TGTGCCAGTAGTATGGGAGGGGACAGGGGGCCGTCCTACGAGCAGTACTTC. Its translation: CASSMGGDRGPSYEQYF. Full variable domain (remainder filled in from reference TRBV19 and TRBJ2-7): DGGITQSPKYLFRKEGQNVTLSCEQNLNHDAMYWYRQDPGQGLRLIYYSQIVNDFQKGDIAEGYSVSREKKESFPLTVTSAQKNPTAFYLCASSMGGDRGPSYEQYFGPGTRLTVT.

The genes are TRBV14 and TRBJ1-2; the D is unclear. Per the germline V gene, CDR1 is SGHDN and CDR2 is FVKESK. This CDR3 has 17 residues. Trimming shortened V by 0 bases and J by 0 bases, and 14 bases separated the two germline ends. CDR3 bases: TGTGCCAGCAGCCAAGATTGGCCCGCCCGAGCTAACTATGGCTACACCTTC. Translating gives CASSQDWPARANYGYTF.

V usage is TRBV7-6 and J usage is TRBJ1-2, with 11 nucleotides matching TRBD1. The CDR3 runs 15 residues. Trimming took 5 bases from V and 3 from J; bases not matched to a gene: 5. Germline-derived CDR1 and CDR2 are SGHVS and FNYEAQ. This chain's CDR3 is CASSQGQGAYYGYTF. As DNA, the CDR3 is TGTGCCAGCAGCCAAGGACAGGGGGCATACTATGGCTACACCTTC.

The chain couples TRBV7-9 to TRBJ2-6; weak D call: TRBD1 (6 bases). Germline V CDR1 and CDR2: SEHNR, FQNEAQ (reference sequence). The CDR3 has 19 amino acids. V was cut by 6 bases and J by 1 base, with 22 bases left in between. CDR3: CASSNNGQPKRSGANVLTF. Written as DNA, the CDR3 is TGTGCCAGCAGTAATAATGGACAGCCTAAACGATCTGGGGCCAACGTCCTGACTTTC.

The chain uses TRBV5-1 and TRBJ1-2; 8 nucleotides align to TRBD1. Germline V gene data show CDR1 as SGHRS and CDR2 as YFSETQ. Trimming took 3 bases from V and 6 from J; bases not matched to a gene: 4. The CDR3 has 13 residues. CDR3 bases: TGCGCCAGCAGCTATTACAGGGGGGATGGCTACACCTTC. Translated: CASSYYRGDGYTF.

The rearrangement joins TRBV5-1 to TRBJ2-1; the D is unclear. Per the germline V gene, CDR1 is SGHRS and CDR2 is YFSETQ. V was cut by 4 bases and J by 1 base, with 12 bases left in between. This CDR3 is 15 amino acids long. CDR3 DNA sequence: TGCGCCAGCAGCCCCGGACCGCCGTCCTACAATGAGCAGTTCTTC. This gives the protein CASSPGPPSYNEQFF.

The chain uses TRBV4-2 and TRBJ2-5; 12 positions agree with TRBD2. V shed 1 base, J shed 4 bases, and the junction held 4 bases outside the gene matches. CDR1 LGHNA and CDR2 YNFKEQ come from the germline V gene. CDR3 length: 16 residues. The CDR3: CASSQVLAGGLETQYF. The CDR3 DNA reads TGTGCCAGCAGCCAAGTACTAGCGGGGGGCCTAGAGACCCAGTACTTC.

The chain couples TRBV6-1 to TRBJ2-6; D may be TRBD1 or TRBD2 (5 bases each). V was pared by 7 bases and J by 2 bases, with 12 bases between. Germline assignment: CDR1 MNHNS and CDR2 SASEGT. The CDR3 runs to 15 residues. CDR3 sequence: CASTKGPAGANVLTF. The CDR3 nucleotides read TGTGCCAGCACTAAGGGACCGGCTGGGGCCAACGTCCTGACTTTC.

This clone was counted only a few times. J is TRBJ1-4 and V is TRBV5-1, with no clear D. CDR1 and CDR2 (germline): SGHRS, YFSETQ. V lost 0 bases and J lost 3, with 24 bases in between. This CDR3 region has 20 residues. CDR3 bases: TGCGCCAGCAGCTTGGTGGGTTTGGGCCTGCATCCTGGAGCTAATGAAAAACTGTTTTTT. Its translation: CASSLVGLGLHPGANEKLFF.

This clone appeared a few times. The chain couples TRBV10-3 to TRBJ1-2; 7 bases are shared with TRBD1. Trimming removed 8 bases from V and 3 bases from J; junction bases left unmatched: 6. Germline V gene sequence: CDR1 ENHRY, CDR2 SYGVKD. This CDR3 comprises 13 residues. CDR3 in DNA: TGTGCCATCCAGCAGGGGGTCGACTATGGCTACACCTTC. Its protein is CAIQQGVDYGYTF.